This T cell receptor beta chain was identified in a study of radiotherapy plus CTLA-4 blockade in lung cancer. Looking at the study overall: Objective responses were seen in roughly 20% of patients, disease control in 31%. The study's findings and limits: Researchers report tumor-derived TCR clones expanding in blood after radiotherapy plus ipilimumab. Early blood T cell clone dynamics, with interferon-beta, were reported to best predict response.

V dropped 7 bases and J dropped 3 bases, with 10 bases sitting between them. This CDR3 contains 14 residues. CDR1 and CDR2 from the germline V gene are MDHEN and SYDVKM. Generated by immunoSEQ multiplex PCR, the TCRdb table keeps only in-frame clones and is missing some. This table holds approximately 81,000 clones, 78% found once. With regard to this clone: Its antigen remains unidentified.

Focal radiation and CTLA-4 blockade (ipilimumab) were tested in chemo-refractory metastatic non-small-cell lung cancer patients. This TCR derives from a human donor with non-small cell lung cancer who had a partial response to radiotherapy plus ipilimumab. Some clones in this sample may be carry-over from other donors' samples. The chain is built from TRBV28 and TRBJ2-6; D is perhaps TRBD1 (6 bases). The material sequenced was peripheral blood, taken from a patient treated with radiotherapy plus ipilimumab. The CDR3 DNA sequence: TGTGCCAGCAATTGGGGGCGTGGGGCCAACGTCCTGACTTTC. Translating gives CASNWGRGANVLTF. Filled out from reference TRBV28 and TRBJ2-6, the complete variable domain reads DVKVTQSSRYLVKRTGEKVFLECVQDMDHENMFWYRQDPGLGLRLIYFSYDVKMKEKGDIPEGYSVSREKKERFSLILESASTNQTSMYLCASNWGRGANVLTFGAGSRLTVL.